These T cell receptor beta chains were read from a single sample in a study of T cells in Graves' hyperthyroidism and ophthalmopathy. TCRdb redid the calling of the multiplex PCR reads with MiXCR, one entry per CDR3 protein. Of about 380,000 distinct CDR3 sequences in the sample, approximately 15% were seen once. The material sequenced was blood. The receptors come from a woman aged 55-75 years with Graves' hyperthyroidism. Both conserved end residues are part of each CDR3. A D gene is named only where the DNA matches it firmly. Size values are once, few and many counts, or a class for expanded clones, and some rows have none.

clone size	V gene	D gene	J gene	CDR3 DNA	CDR3 protein
many	TRBV2	NA	TRBJ1-5	TGTGCCAGCTCACCCCGAAGCAATCAGCCCCAGCATTTT	CASSPRSNQPQHF
many	TRBV7-9	NA	TRBJ1-4	TGTGCCAGCAGCCAGGCGGGGATCCCAACTAATGAAAAACTGTTTTTT	CASSQAGIPTNEKLFF
many	TRBV12-3/TRBV12-4	NA	TRBJ2-1	TGTGCCAGCAGTTTCGGAGTCCGGCTGAGCTCCTACAATGAGCAGTTCTTC	CASSFGVRLSSYNEQFF
many	TRBV20-1	NA	TRBJ1-4	TGCAGTGCAACCTCGGGGACGGCTAATGAAAAACTGTTTTTT	CSATSGTANEKLFF
many	TRBV30	TRBD1	TRBJ2-5	TGTGCCGGGGGACAGGGGGCAGAGACCCAGTACTTC	CAGGQGAETQYF
few	TRBV5-1	TRBD1	TRBJ1-4	TGCGCCAGCAGCTTGGGTGCAGGGGGAGCGAATGAAAAACTGTTTTTT	CASSLGAGGANEKLFF
many	TRBV28	TRBD1	TRBJ1-5	TGTGCCAGCAGCCGGACAGGGTGGGGCAATCAGCCCCAGCATTTT	CASSRTGWGNQPQHF
few	TRBV27	NA	TRBJ2-7	TGTGCCAGCAGGCGGGCACTTTCCTACGAGCAGTACTTC	CASRRALSYEQYF
many	TRBV5-1	TRBD1	TRBJ2-3	TGCGCCAGCAGCGTCGGACAGGGCGGCACAGATACGCAGTATTTT	CASSVGQGGTDTQYF
many	TRBV27	NA	TRBJ2-7	TGTGCCAGCAGTTTATTCACCGGGACTTTCGCTCTCGAGCAGTACTTC	CASSLFTGTFALEQYF
many	TRBV7-2	NA	TRBJ2-5	TGTGCCAGCAGCTTAGGGGGGGCGGGGTCGGAGACCCAGTACTTC	CASSLGGAGSETQYF
once	TRBV6-2/TRBV6-3	NA	TRBJ1-1	TGTGCCAGCAGTGGCGGGGTTTGGGCTTTCTTT	CASSGGVWAFF
many	TRBV9	NA	TRBJ2-3	TGTGCCAGCAGCGTAGGGGTAGCGGACAGCACAGATACGCAGTATTTT	CASSVGVADSTDTQYF
many	TRBV5-1	NA	TRBJ2-7	TGCGCCAGCAGCTTGGACCGGCCGGACGAGCAGTACTTC	CASSLDRPDEQYF
NA	TRBV27	TRBD2	TRBJ2-5	TGTGCCAGCCGAGGACTAGCGGGAGTAGAGACCCAGTACTTC	CASRGLAGVETQYF
NA	TRBV15	TRBD1	TRBJ2-7	TGTGCCACCAGCAGAAACAGGGGTCCCGGCGGGTACGAGCAGTACTTC	CATSRNRGPGGYEQYF
many	TRBV28	NA	TRBJ1-6	TGTGCCAGCAGTTTAAGGGGGTTCAGGGGCAAATCACCCCTCCACTTT	CASSLRGFRGKSPLHF
many	TRBV2	NA	TRBJ1-1	TGTGCCAGCAGAGATTCCGGGAGTGAAGCTTTCTTT	CASRDSGSEAFF
few	TRBV4-2	TRBD1	TRBJ2-7	TGTGCCAGCAGCCAAGGGGACAGGGATGGCTACGAGCAGTACTTC	CASSQGDRDGYEQYF
NA	TRBV6-2/TRBV6-3	NA	TRBJ2-7	TGTGCCAGCAGTTACGGGCCGGGAGTACGCTCCTACGAGCAGTACTTC	CASSYGPGVRSYEQYF
many	TRBV11-2	NA	TRBJ2-7	TGTGCCAGCAGCTTAGGAGGAAGGGGCTACGAGCAGTACTTC	CASSLGGRGYEQYF
many	TRBV28	NA	TRBJ2-7	TGTGCCAGCAGTTTAATCAGGGTCGCAGCCTACGAGCAGTACTTC	CASSLIRVAAYEQYF
NA	TRBV4-2	NA	TRBJ1-3	TGTGCCAGCAGCCAAGACAACTACTCTGGAAACACCATATATTTT	CASSQDNYSGNTIYF
many	TRBV27	NA	TRBJ2-3	TGTGCCAGCAGTCCCCTCCCAATGGCTAGCACAGATACGCAGTATTTT	CASSPLPMASTDTQYF